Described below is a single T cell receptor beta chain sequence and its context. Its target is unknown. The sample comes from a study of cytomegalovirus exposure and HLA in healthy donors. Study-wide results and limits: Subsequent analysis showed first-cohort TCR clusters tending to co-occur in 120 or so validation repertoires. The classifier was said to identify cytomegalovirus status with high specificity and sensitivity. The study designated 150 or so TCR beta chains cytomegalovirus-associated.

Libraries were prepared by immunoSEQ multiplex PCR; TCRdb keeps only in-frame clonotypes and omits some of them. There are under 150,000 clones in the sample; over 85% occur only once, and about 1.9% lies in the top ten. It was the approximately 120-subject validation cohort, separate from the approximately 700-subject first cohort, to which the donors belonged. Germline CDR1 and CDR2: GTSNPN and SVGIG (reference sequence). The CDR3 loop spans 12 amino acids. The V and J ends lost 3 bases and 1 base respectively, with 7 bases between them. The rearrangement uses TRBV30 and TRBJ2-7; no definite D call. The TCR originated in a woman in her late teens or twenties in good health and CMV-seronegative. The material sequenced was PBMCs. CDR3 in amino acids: CAWSQVSYEQYF. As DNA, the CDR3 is TGTGCCTGGAGCCAGGTATCCTACGAGCAGTACTTC. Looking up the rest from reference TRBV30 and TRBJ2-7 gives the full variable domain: SQTIHQWPATLVQPVGSPLSLECTVEGTSNPNLYWYRQAAGRGLQLLFYSVGIGQISSEVPQNLSASRPQDRQFILSSKKLLLSDSGFYLCAWSQVSYEQYFGPGTRLTVT.